This TCR beta chain was documented in a study of blood T cell repertoires in COVID-19. Study-wide background: Samples of COVID-19 (acute and convalescent) were obtained from the United States, Italy and Spain. Sample material is recorded as cDNA or gDNA derived from T cells, B-cell-depleted T cells, or PBMCs.

CDR1 KGHDR and CDR2 SFDVKD come from the germline V gene. V lost 4 bases and J lost 0; bases outside the gene matches: 4. The CDR3 runs to 17 residues. Assay: immunoSEQ multiplex PCR; the TCRdb copy retains only in-frame clones and omits some. The sample includes 150,000 to 200,000 clones, 65% to 90% of them seen just once. V gene TRBV24-1 combines with J gene TRBJ2-6; 8 bases match TRBD1. The receptor was isolated from a man aged 55 to 70 with acute or convalescent COVID-19. Sample: peripheral blood. This chain's CDR3 is CATSEHTGGSGANVLTF. CDR3 nucleotides: TGTGCCACCAGTGAACATACAGGGGGCTCTGGGGCCAACGTCCTGACTTTC.